This T cell receptor beta chain was obtained from a study of blood T cell repertoires in COVID-19 (dated by TCRdb to 2018 to 2020). Broadly, across the study: The collaborator samples originated in the United States, Italy and Spain and spanned the acute and convalescent phases of COVID-19. The samples were drawn from two sources: the first 160 participants of the ongoing ImmuneRACE study, and 1,200 or so subjects contributed by 6 global collaborators. The dataset comprised deeply sampled blood TCRbeta repertoires from subjects exposed to, actively infected with, or recovered from COVID-19. Where available, HLA class I and class II types were obtained from metadata supplied by the sample provider rather than from assay-based typing. The repertoires were released in a freely available public database intended as a resource for research on the immune response to SARS-CoV-2. Sample metadata almost always included a de-identified subject ID, COVID-19 status, age in years and sex. The prospective study material was composed of cDNA or gDNA derived from T cells, B-cell-depleted T cells, or PBMCs.

In Seattle, one collaborating source enrolled patients while the infection was active and tracked those patients longitudinally over the course of disease. The collaborating institutions used their own protocols to collect whole blood in K2EDTA tubes. For TCRbeta analysis, collaborators shipped samples in one of three forms: frozen whole blood, isolated PBMCs, or DNA extracted from either of those sample types. Beyond this particular receptor, the publication reports: Clinical and demographic metadata were provided uncurated, with the amount varying by source and participant.

Looking up the germline V gene yields CDR1 MNHEY and CDR2 SVGAGI. Trimming at the junction amounts to 7 bases on V and 10 bases on J, and the germline ends lie 22 bases apart. There are 14 amino acids in the CDR3, from cysteine to phenylalanine inclusive. Only CDR3 DNA is held: 42 bases, read in frame from base 1. Remarks on this clone: Its antigen specificity is not known. Base qualities are not recorded, but no much larger clone differs from it by a single base.

The immunoSEQ Assay, a bias-controlled multiplex PCR, was used to amplify TCRbeta CDR3 regions from genomic DNA. Per the original workflow: The number of nucleated cells in each sample was estimated from the amplification of reference gene primers within the assay. Sequence reads were collapsed and filtered to measure the absolute abundance of every unique TCRbeta CDR3 rearrangement. For each sample, productive Simpson clonality was calculated as the square root of Simpson's diversity index over productive rearrangements. This is the immuneACCESS table as TCRdb keeps it, with only in-frame sequences that have V and J called. A part of the clones is gone; compared with another copy, unresolved V genes explain less than half, and the rest is unexplained. The DNA was the basis for D and trimming; V, J and clone size are from that table. A total of about 160,000 clones appear in this sample, about 85% of them only once. 6.9% of the sample comes from the top ten.

The rearranged chain carries TRBV6-5 and TRBJ1-1; 6 matching bases give a weak D call of TRBD1. The sample was peripheral blood. This TCR was recovered from an elderly man with COVID-19, enrolled during active disease. The base sequence is TGTGCCAGCACACCCGATTACCGGACAGTTGGAGCTTTCTTT. Translated, this is CASTPDYRTVGAFF.